These 21 T cell receptor beta chains were sequenced from one sample in a study of early T cells in non-severe SARS-CoV-2 infection. Each CDR3 protein gets one entry after TCRdb re-called the 5' RACE reads with MiXCR. The top ten clones hold almost 8% of a sample with roughly 34,000 distinct CDR3 sequences, 4.7% of them seen once. Sequenced sample: whole blood. Source of these receptors: an adult who was a healthcare worker with PCR-confirmed SARS-CoV-2 infection or an uninfected control (not recorded which).

The sample holds many counts of this clonotype. J is TRBJ2-3 and V is TRBV29-1, with TRBD2 matching over 8 bases. This CDR3 is 14 amino acids long. V dropped 4 bases and J dropped 0; count of bases not matched to a gene: 3. The V gene's germline CDR1 is SQVTM and CDR2 ANQGSEA. CDR3 nucleotides: TGCAGCGTTGGACTAGCGAAAAGCACAGATACGCAGTATTTT. Protein: CSVGLAKSTDTQYF.

This clonotype was counted many times. The chain carries TRBV6-5 and TRBJ2-3, with TRBD2 matching over 8 bases. The junction had 6 bases not matched to a gene; V was cut back by 3 bases and J by 4 bases. Germline V gene lookup returns CDR1 MNHEY and CDR2 SVGAGI. This CDR3 region has 15 residues. The CDR3 here is CASSYGGGPADTQYF. The CDR3 coding sequence is TGTGCCAGCAGTTATGGCGGGGGGCCCGCAGATACGCAGTATTTT.

This clonotype showed up many times. The rearrangement uses TRBV11-2 and TRBJ2-7; TRBD2 is a possible D gene (6 bases). Trimming pared 0 bases from V and 6 bases from J, leaving 6 bases between. The CDR3 spans 12 residues. Germline lookup yields CDR1 SGHAT and CDR2 FQNNGV. CDR3 DNA: TGTGCCAGCAGCTTAGATAGCGGCGAGCAGTACTTC. Amino acid sequence: CASSLDSGEQYF.

This clonotype was seen at least ten times. V usage is TRBV4-3 and J usage is TRBJ1-3, with D tentatively TRBD1 (6 bases). From germline, CDR1 is LGHNA and CDR2 YSLEER. This CDR3 is 14 amino acids long. V lost 5 bases, J lost 0 bases, and 8 bases lay in between. In DNA form, the CDR3 reads TGCGCCAGCAGCTACAGGGTCTCTGGAAACACCATATATTTT. This codes for CASSYRVSGNTIYF.

This clonotype has a handful of counts. This chain uses TRBV5-1 with TRBJ2-1; 13 bases are a match to TRBD2. Germline V lookup: CDR1 SGHRS, CDR2 YFSETQ. The CDR3 extends over 15 amino acids. J was trimmed by 5 bases and V by 5 bases; bases with no gene match: 4. The CDR3 here is CASSRGTSGNNEQFF. The CDR3 coding sequence is TGCGCCAGCAGTCGTGGGACTAGCGGGAACAATGAGCAGTTCTTC.

Ten or more counts support this clonotype. J is TRBJ2-1 and V is TRBV7-2; 12 nucleotides align to TRBD2. CDR3 size: 15 residues. V was clipped by 4 bases and J by 7 bases; unmatched bases: 5. Looked up from germline, CDR1 is SGHTA and CDR2 is FQGNSA. CDR3 sequence reads: CASSSSGGVKNEQFF. The CDR3 DNA is TGTGCCAGCAGCTCTAGCGGGGGGGTAAAGAATGAGCAGTTCTTC.

This clonotype was seen a single time. Given a much more abundant clone one base away, this may be a read error. The gene calls are TRBV12-3 or TRBV12-4 and TRBJ2-5; D is unresolved. This CDR3 contains 14 residues. CDR3 sequence reads: CASSLRHLQETLYF. The CDR3 DNA reads TGTGCCAGCAGTCTACGACACCTCCAAGAGACCCTGTACTTC.

This clonotype was recorded at least ten times. The gene calls are TRBV6-1 and TRBJ2-7, with TRBD1 matching over 9 bases. Germline V gene lookup returns CDR1 MNHNS and CDR2 SASEGT. The CDR3 consists of 15 residues. The J segment lost 5 bases and the V segment lost 6 bases, leaving 11 bases of the junction unmatched. The CDR3 coding sequence is TGTGCCAGCAGGGATACCGGGACAGGGACCCACGAGCAGTACTTC. As protein: CASRDTGTGTHEQYF.

This clonotype was seen at least ten times. The gene calls are TRBV30 and TRBJ2-1; 7 bases are a match to TRBD1. CDR1 GTSNPN and CDR2 SVGIG come from the germline V gene (reference sequence). The CDR3 contains 15 residues. Trimming cost V 0 bases and J 4 bases; bases outside gene matches: 6. The CDR3 DNA sequence: TGTGCCTGGAGTGTAACACAGGGGCCATACAATGAGCAGTTCTTC. Its translation: CAWSVTQGPYNEQFF.

This clonotype was seen repeatedly, ten times or more. The CDR3 region has the DNA TGTGCCAGCAGCCGAACAGGGATCCCAGATACGCAGTATTTT. Translation: CASSRTGIPDTQYF. This sequence joins TRBV28 and TRBJ2-3; a weak D match, TRBD1 (6 bases). CDR1 and CDR2 from the germline V gene are MDHEN and SYDVKM. Trimming took off 6 bases at V and 4 bases at J, with 14 bases between the two ends. The CDR3 length is 14 residues. The complete variable domain, with remaining parts taken from reference TRBV28 and TRBJ2-3, reads DVKVTQSSRYLVKRTGEKVFLECVQDMDHENMFWYRQDPGLGLRLIYFSYDVKMKEKGDIPEGYSVSREKKERFSLILESASTNQTSMYLCASSRTGIPDTQYFGPGTRLTVL.

This clonotype was counted ten times or more. The V gene is TRBV28, the J gene TRBJ1-2; D is ambiguous. CDR3 length: 10 amino acids. Per germline, CDR1 MDHEN and CDR2 SYDVKM. Trimming took 5 bases from V and 13 from J, leaving 11 bases between them. CDR3 nucleotides: TGTGCCAGCAGTGCGTCCCGTATCACCTTC. Amino acids: CASSASRITF.

This clonotype came up many times. V usage is TRBV12-3 or TRBV12-4 and J usage is TRBJ2-1; D uncertain. V was pared by 6 bases and J by 5 bases, with 11 bases between. The CDR3 runs 13 residues. The CDR3 here is CASSSQGNNEQFF. For the CDR3, the DNA is TGTGCCAGCAGCAGTCAAGGAAACAATGAGCAGTTCTTC.

This clonotype was found a few times. The chain combines TRBV7-9 with TRBJ2-3; D not resolved. The ends were cut back, 1 base at V and 5 bases at J, with 7 bases in the middle. CDR1 is SEHNR and CDR2 is FQNEAQ in the germline V gene (reference sequence). This CDR3 spans 13 amino acids. In nucleotides, the CDR3 is TGTGCCAGCAGCTTAGGGGCCCTAGATACGCAGTATTTT. It is translated as CASSLGALDTQYF. The full variable domain, in which reference TRBV7-9 and TRBJ2-3 provide the parts outside the CDR3, is DTGVSQNPRHKITKRGQNVTFRCDPISEHNRLYWYRQTLGQGPEFLTYFQNEAQLEKSRLLSDRFSAERPKGSFSTLEIQRTEQGDSAMYLCASSLGALDTQYFGPGTRLTVL.

This chain connects TRBV7-2 to TRBJ2-3; weak D call: TRBD1 (5 bases). The V end lost 3 bases, the J end lost 3 bases, and 10 bases lay between the germline ends. The germline V gene has CDR1 SGHTA and CDR2 FQGNSA. The CDR3 spans 14 residues. This CDR3 reads CASSFLKGTDTQYF. CDR3 in DNA: TGTGCCAGCAGCTTCCTCAAGGGGACAGATACGCAGTATTTT.

This clonotype has a count of ten or more. The chain employs TRBV6-5 and TRBJ2-2, with D tentatively TRBD1 (6 bases). Germline CDR1 and CDR2: MNHEY and SVGAGI. The CDR3 runs to 15 residues. Trimming removed 6 bases from V and 4 bases from J, with 15 bases in between. The CDR3 sequence: CASRYRAVSTGELFF. CDR3 in DNA: TGTGCCAGCAGATACAGGGCCGTAAGCACCGGGGAGCTGTTTTTT.

This clonotype was seen at least ten times. This chain joins TRBV11-2 and TRBJ2-6; possibly TRBD1 for D (5 bases). Trimming removed 1 base from V and 8 bases from J, with 12 bases in between. In germline, CDR1 is SGHAT, CDR2 FQNNGV. CDR3 length: 15 residues. CDR3 in DNA: TGTGCCAGCAGCTTAGTGCAGGGATCGTCCAACGTCCTGACTTTC. As protein: CASSLVQGSSNVLTF.

This clonotype was seen a handful of times. V and J are TRBV3-1 and TRBJ2-3; D is uncertain. The CDR3 covers 15 residues. Germline V gene sequence: CDR1 LGHDT, CDR2 YNNKEL (reference sequence). Between the trimmed V and J ends, which lost 3 bases and 5 bases, there was a span of 15 bases. CDR3 sequence reads: CASSHAYRAGDTQYF. CDR3 coding DNA: TGTGCCAGCAGCCACGCGTATCGGGCCGGAGATACGCAGTATTTT.

Ten or more counts support this clonotype. The rearrangement joins TRBV18 to TRBJ1-2; 9 bases map to TRBD1. The CDR3 runs to 14 residues. Germline CDR1 KGHSH, CDR2 LQKENI. Germline trimming cut 6 bases from V and 6 bases from J; bases unmatched to any gene: 8. DNA of the CDR3: TGTGCCAGCTCGAGGACAGGGGAGAGGAATGGCTACACCTTC. It translates to CASSRTGERNGYTF.

This clonotype was found many times. This sequence joins TRBV28 and TRBJ1-5; 9 nucleotides agree with TRBD1. The V segment lost 5 bases and the J segment 4 bases; nucleotides outside the gene matches: 6. Germline CDR1 is MDHEN and CDR2 is SYDVKM. The CDR3 extends over 15 amino acids. Here the CDR3 DNA reads TGTGCCAGCAGTGCGGACAGGGGACTAAATCAGCCCCAGCATTTT. It codes for CASSADRGLNQPQHF.

Ten or more counts support this clonotype. The rearrangement uses TRBV6-5 and TRBJ1-3; no clear D. The ends were cut back, 0 bases at V and 0 bases at J, with 9 bases in the middle. This CDR3 contains 16 residues. Germline CDR1 and CDR2: MNHEY and SVGAGI. The CDR3 coding sequence is TGTGCCAGCAGTTACTCGTTCGAGGCCTCTGGAAACACCATATATTTT. Protein product: CASSYSFEASGNTIYF.

This clonotype was seen at least ten times. The V call is TRBV5-6, the J call TRBJ2-5; D unclear. This CDR3 region has 14 residues. From germline, CDR1 is SGHDT and CDR2 YYEEEE. V was trimmed by 4 bases and J by 5 bases, leaving 15 bases between them. CDR3 sequence: CASSTDNDGETQYF. CDR3 DNA sequence: TGTGCCAGCAGCACCGATAATGACGGGGAGACCCAGTACTTC.